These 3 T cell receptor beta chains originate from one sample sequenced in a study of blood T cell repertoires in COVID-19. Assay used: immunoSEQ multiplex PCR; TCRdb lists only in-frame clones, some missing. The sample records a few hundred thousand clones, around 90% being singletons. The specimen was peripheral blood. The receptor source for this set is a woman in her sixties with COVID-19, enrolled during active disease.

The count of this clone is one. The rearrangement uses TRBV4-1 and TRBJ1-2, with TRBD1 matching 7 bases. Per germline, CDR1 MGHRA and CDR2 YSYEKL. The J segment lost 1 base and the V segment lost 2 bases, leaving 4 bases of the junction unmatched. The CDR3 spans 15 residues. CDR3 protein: CASSQNRGSNYGYTF. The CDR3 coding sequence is TGCGCCAGCAGCCAAAACAGGGGAAGTAACTATGGCTACACCTTC.

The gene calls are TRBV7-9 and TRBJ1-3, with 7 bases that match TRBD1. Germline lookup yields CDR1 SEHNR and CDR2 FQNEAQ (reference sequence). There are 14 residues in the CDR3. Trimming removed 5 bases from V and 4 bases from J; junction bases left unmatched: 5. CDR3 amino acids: CASSVQGVGNTIYF. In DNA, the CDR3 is TGTGCCAGCAGCGTCCAGGGGGTCGGAAACACCATATATTTT. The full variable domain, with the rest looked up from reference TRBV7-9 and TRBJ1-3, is DTGVSQNPRHKITKRGQNVTFRCDPISEHNRLYWYRQTLGQGPEFLTYFQNEAQLEKSRLLSDRFSAERPKGSFSTLEIQRTEQGDSAMYLCASSVQGVGNTIYFGEGSWLTVV.

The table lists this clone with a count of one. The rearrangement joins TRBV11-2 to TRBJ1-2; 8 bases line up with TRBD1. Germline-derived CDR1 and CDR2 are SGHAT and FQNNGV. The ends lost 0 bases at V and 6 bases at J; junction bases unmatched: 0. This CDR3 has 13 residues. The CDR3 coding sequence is TGTGCCAGCAGCTTAGACAGGGGGCATGGCTACACCTTC. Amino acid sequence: CASSLDRGHGYTF.